This T cell receptor beta chain was identified during a study of regulatory T cells in long-lasting Graves disease. Time point here: newly diagnosed GD, antithyroid drugs for less than 3 months. Construction of the TCR library relied on RNA isolated from PBMCs. Germline trimming cut 3 bases from V and 0 bases from J; bases unmatched to any gene: 12. The CDR3 sequence is 20 residues long. Germline CDR1 is MNHNS and CDR2 is SASEGT. Libraries of TCR beta came from iRepertoire HTBI primers plus Arm-PCR of CDR3 regions. TCRdb itself ran the multiplex PCR reads through MiXCR, one entry per CDR3 protein. The table has about 500,000 distinct CDR3 sequences, approximately 12% seen once. This clonotype has at least ten counts. The same data also contributed to another study, on T cells in Graves' hyperthyroidism and ophthalmopathy.

The clonotype comes from a woman under 40 with Graves disease. The source was peripheral blood mononuclear cells (PBMCs), collected at new diagnosis, from a patient treated with antithyroid drugs. The J gene is TRBJ1-3, the V gene TRBV6-1; 12 nucleotides match TRBD1. CDR3 sequence reads: CASSDDSWDRGPVSGNTIYF. The DNA for the CDR3 is TGTGCCAGCAGTGACGACTCTTGGGACAGGGGGCCTGTCTCTGGAAACACCATATATTTT.